The next 14 T cell receptor beta chains were all read from a single sample in a study of blood T cell repertoires in COVID-19. Clones were sequenced by immunoSEQ multiplex PCR, and TCRdb holds only the in-frame ones, with some missing. Among fewer than 350,000 clones listed, approximately 91% were seen once. Sequenced input: PBMCs or T cells enriched from blood (not recorded which). The source of these receptors is a woman aged 40 to 50 with acute COVID-19.

The gene calls are TRBV12-3 or TRBV12-4 and TRBJ1-6, with 7 bases that match TRBD1. This CDR3 contains 13 residues. Trimming at V came to 2 bases and at J to 16 bases, leaving 8 bases not matched to a gene. DNA for the CDR3: TGTGCCAGCAGTTTAAACCCCGGACAGGAGCTCCACTTT. It specifies CASSLNPGQELHF.

This clone appeared once. The chain links TRBV7-2 to TRBJ2-1; TRBD2 aligns across 9 bases. The CDR3 is 16 amino acids. Per the germline V gene, CDR1 is SGHTA and CDR2 is FQGNSA. V trimming: 5 bases; J trimming: 4 bases; junction bases outside the gene matches: 9. The CDR3 sequence is CASSPVASGKYNEQFF. Here the CDR3 DNA reads TGTGCCAGCAGCCCCGTGGCTAGCGGGAAATACAATGAGCAGTTCTTC.

The chain is built from TRBV19 and TRBJ1-5; TRBD1 aligns across 10 bases. The CDR3 totals 18 residues. With V trimmed by 8 bases and J by 2 bases, 15 bases remained unmatched. Per the germline V gene, CDR1 is LNHDA and CDR2 is SQIVND (reference sequence). The CDR3 loop reads CASGSMTGGAFGNQPQHF. As DNA, the CDR3 is TGTGCCAGTGGTTCGATGACAGGGGGCGCATTTGGCAATCAGCCCCAGCATTTT.

The chain combines TRBV11-2 with TRBJ2-1; 15 nucleotides align to TRBD2. CDR1 and CDR2 (germline): SGHAT, FQNNGV. The CDR3 consists of 17 residues. With 4 bases clipped from V and 6 bases from J, the junction kept 7 bases outside the gene matches. Here the CDR3 reads CASSSGLAGGPGNEQFF. CDR3 DNA sequence: TGTGCCAGCAGCTCAGGACTAGCGGGGGGGCCAGGCAATGAGCAGTTCTTC.

The rearrangement uses TRBV29-1 and TRBJ2-4; possibly TRBD1 for D (6 bases). Germline CDR1 reads SQVTM; CDR2 reads ANQGSEA. There are 14 residues in the CDR3. V was cut by 6 bases and J by 0 bases, with 12 bases left in between. The DNA for the CDR3 is TGCAGCGTCGCAGGGGTGGGAGCCAAAAACATTCAGTACTTC. This codes for CSVAGVGAKNIQYF.

As to this clone: Other nucleotide sequences in the sample specify the same CDR3. The chain combines TRBV30 with TRBJ1-5, with D possibly TRBD1 on 6 matching bases. Germline V gene lookup returns CDR1 GTSNPN and CDR2 SVGIG (reference sequence). CDR3 size: 13 residues. The V gene lost 0 bases and the J gene lost 5 bases, with 8 bases spanning the gap. The chain's CDR3 is CAWSVQGDQPQHF. In DNA form, the CDR3 reads TGTGCCTGGAGTGTACAGGGTGATCAGCCCCAGCATTTT.

The chain employs TRBV7-6 and TRBJ2-2; weak D call: TRBD2 (7 bases). The CDR3 extends over 16 amino acids. Trimming pared 6 bases from V and 2 bases from J, leaving 16 bases between. Germline loops: CDR1 SGHVS, CDR2 FNYEAQ. The DNA of the CDR3 is TGTGCCAGCAGTGGGGGCGGGGACTACAACACCGGGGAGCTGTTTTTT. Translating it yields CASSGGGDYNTGELFF.

The J gene is TRBJ2-1, the V gene TRBV7-3; no clear D. Germline CDR1 and CDR2: SGHTA and FQGTGA. Trimming stripped 5 bases from V and 7 bases from J, with 9 bases between. This CDR3 is built from 12 residues. In DNA form, the CDR3 reads TGTGCCAGCAGCCGGCCCGGGAATGAGCAGTTCTTC. Translating it yields CASSRPGNEQFF.

The rearrangement joins TRBV7-2 to TRBJ2-2, with 7 bases that match TRBD1. V lost 5 bases to trimming and J lost 0 bases; unmatched junction nucleotides: 3. The germline CDR1 and CDR2 sequences are SGHTA and FQGNSA. The CDR3 spans 15 residues. For the CDR3, the DNA is TGTGCCAGCAGCGCTGGGACAGCGAACACCGGGGAGCTGTTTTTT. This encodes CASSAGTANTGELFF. Drawing the rest from reference TRBV7-2 and TRBJ2-2, the complete variable domain is GAGVSQSPSNKVTEKGKDVELRCDPISGHTALYWYRQSLGQGLEFLIYFQGNSAPDKSGLPSDRFSAERTGGSVSTLTIQRTQQEDSAVYLCASSAGTANTGELFFGEGSRLTVL.

CDR3: CATSDSAEPYNEQFF. The CDR3 bases are TGTGCCACCAGTGACAGCGCCGAACCGTACAATGAGCAGTTCTTC. This chain connects TRBV24-1 to TRBJ2-1; no reliable D call. Between the trimmed V and J ends, which lost 4 bases and 4 bases, there was a span of 13 bases. The CDR3 has 15 amino acids. Germline V CDR1 and CDR2: KGHDR, SFDVKD.

V is TRBV5-4 and J is TRBJ2-4; 10 bases are shared with TRBD1. The CDR3 consists of 13 residues. The V and J ends lost 4 bases and 7 bases, in that order; junction bases with no gene match: 2. CDR1 SGHNT and CDR2 YYREEE come from the germline V gene (reference sequence). CDR3 DNA sequence: TGTGCCAGCAGCAGGGACAGGGGTAACATTCAGTACTTC. Amino acids: CASSRDRGNIQYF.

In DNA, the CDR3 is TGTGCCAGCAGCCCGAGCTCCTACGAGCAGTACTTC. It codes for CASSPSSYEQYF. The J gene is TRBJ2-7, the V gene TRBV13, with D unresolved. The CDR3 loop spans 12 amino acids. CDR1 and CDR2 from the germline V gene are PRHDT and FYEKMQ (reference sequence). Trimming left V 5 bases short and J 0 bases short, with 5 bases between.

The chain links TRBV5-1 to TRBJ2-7; D is perhaps TRBD2 (5 bases). The V gene's germline CDR1 is SGHRS and CDR2 YFSETQ. CDR3 size: 16 residues. V gave up 2 bases and J gave up 1 base, with 16 bases separating them. CDR3 nucleotides: TGCGCCAGCAGCTTCCCCCGGGGATCGCTGTCCTACGAGCAGTACTTC. This gives the protein CASSFPRGSLSYEQYF.

This sequence joins TRBV5-1 and TRBJ1-2, with TRBD1 matching 8 bases. The length of the CDR3 is 15 residues. Germline V gene lookup returns CDR1 SGHRS and CDR2 YFSETQ. With 0 bases clipped from V and 8 bases from J, the junction kept 9 bases outside the gene matches. Here the CDR3 reads CASSLDSTGGDGYTF. In DNA, the CDR3 is TGCGCCAGCAGCTTGGACTCAACAGGGGGTGACGGCTACACCTTC.